These T cell receptor beta chains were read from a single sample in a study of blood T cell repertoires in COVID-19. TCRdb keeps only in-frame clones here, not all; method: immunoSEQ multiplex PCR. In the table there are 220,000 or so clones, around 90% of which are singletons. Sequencing used peripheral blood. The receptors stem from a man in his sixties who had recovered from COVID-19. CDR3s include the opening cysteine and the closing phenylalanine or tryptophan. The D gene is left open where the match is weak. For some rows the clone size is stated as once, few or many, or as a class when expanded; others skip it.

D gene: .; J gene: TRBJ1-1; V gene: TRBV15; clone size: .; CDR3 protein: CATSRANSGNTEAFF; CDR3 DNA: TGTGCCACCAGCAGAGCTAACTCGGGGAACACTGAAGCTTTCTTT
D gene: .; J gene: TRBJ1-5; V gene: TRBV18; clone size: .; CDR3 protein: CASSPGVFSNQPQHF; CDR3 DNA: TGTGCCAGCTCCCCCGGGGTCTTTAGCAATCAGCCCCAGCATTTT
D gene: TRBD2; J gene: TRBJ2-5; V gene: TRBV28; clone size: .; CDR3 protein: CASSRAGVQETQYF; CDR3 DNA: TGTGCCAGCAGCCGGGCGGGAGTTCAGGAGACCCAGTACTTC
D gene: TRBD2; J gene: TRBJ2-1; V gene: TRBV7-2; clone size: .; CDR3 protein: CASSSPGLAGSEQFF; CDR3 DNA: TGTGCCAGCAGTTCCCCGGGACTAGCGGGAAGCGAGCAGTTCTTC
D gene: TRBD1; J gene: TRBJ2-6; V gene: TRBV30; clone size: .; CDR3 protein: CASHRGATGANVLTF; CDR3 DNA: TGTGCCTCCCACAGGGGGGCGACTGGGGCCAACGTCCTGACTTTC
D gene: .; J gene: TRBJ1-5; V gene: TRBV7-3; clone size: .; CDR3 protein: CASSLLGGPEPQHF; CDR3 DNA: TGTGCCAGCAGCTTATTGGGAGGGCCAGAGCCCCAGCATTTT
D gene: .; J gene: TRBJ1-3; V gene: TRBV7-9; clone size: .; CDR3 protein: CASSQSGGRNTIYF; CDR3 DNA: TGTGCCAGCAGCCAGTCGGGAGGGAGAAACACCATATATTTT
D gene: TRBD2; J gene: TRBJ2-1; V gene: TRBV24-1; clone size: .; CDR3 protein: CATSPSGADFNEQFF; CDR3 DNA: TGTGCCACCAGTCCTAGCGGGGCGGACTTCAATGAGCAGTTCTTC
D gene: .; J gene: TRBJ1-1; V gene: TRBV5-1; clone size: .; CDR3 protein: CASSLLLEGGTEAFF; CDR3 DNA: TGCGCCAGCAGCTTACTACTGGAAGGGGGCACTGAAGCTTTCTTT
D gene: .; J gene: TRBJ1-2; V gene: TRBV11-3; clone size: .; CDR3 protein: CASSLDRSGSITF; CDR3 DNA: TGTGCCAGCAGCTTAGATCGTTCAGGGTCTATCACCTTC
D gene: .; J gene: TRBJ2-1; V gene: TRBV3-1/TRBV3-2; clone size: .; CDR3 protein: CASSSHYNEQFF; CDR3 DNA: TGTGCCAGCAGCTCCCACTACAATGAGCAGTTCTTC
D gene: TRBD1; J gene: TRBJ2-2; V gene: TRBV7-3; clone size: .; CDR3 protein: CASSPTGGIGELFF; CDR3 DNA: TGTGCCAGCAGCCCGACAGGGGGCATCGGGGAGCTGTTTTTT
D gene: .; J gene: TRBJ1-5; V gene: TRBV2; clone size: .; CDR3 protein: CASRAGGSNQPQHF; CDR3 DNA: TGTGCCAGCAGGGCCGGGGGTAGCAATCAGCCCCAGCATTTT
D gene: TRBD2; J gene: TRBJ2-5; V gene: TRBV4-2; clone size: .; CDR3 protein: CASSQDSLAGETQYF; CDR3 DNA: TGTGCCAGCAGCCAAGATAGCCTAGCGGGGGAGACCCAGTACTTC
D gene: .; J gene: TRBJ2-7; V gene: TRBV19; clone size: once; CDR3 protein: CASSMVVSSYEQYF; CDR3 DNA: TGTGCCAGTAGTATGGTCGTGAGCTCCTACGAGCAGTACTTC
D gene: .; J gene: TRBJ1-5; V gene: TRBV6-5; clone size: once; CDR3 protein: CASSYSSHNQPQHF; CDR3 DNA: TGTGCCAGCAGTTACTCGAGCCACAATCAGCCCCAGCATTTT
D gene: TRBD2; J gene: TRBJ2-7; V gene: TRBV19; clone size: .; CDR3 protein: CASSSGSSGEQYF; CDR3 DNA: TGTGCCAGTAGTAGCGGGAGCTCGGGCGAGCAGTACTTC
D gene: .; J gene: TRBJ1-4; V gene: TRBV5-5; clone size: .; CDR3 protein: CASSLKWGDATNEKLFF; CDR3 DNA: TGTGCCAGCAGCTTGAAGTGGGGGGACGCAACTAATGAAAAACTGTTTTTT
D gene: .; J gene: TRBJ2-2; V gene: TRBV11-3; clone size: once; CDR3 protein: CASSPQGGGRELFF; CDR3 DNA: TGTGCCAGCAGCCCCCAGGGGGGTGGCCGGGAGCTGTTTTTT
D gene: .; J gene: TRBJ1-2; V gene: TRBV19; clone size: .; CDR3 protein: CASSIDVWGGPYGYTF; CDR3 DNA: TGTGCCAGTAGTATTGACGTGTGGGGGGGACCCTATGGCTACACCTTC
D gene: TRBD1; J gene: TRBJ2-7; V gene: TRBV7-9; clone size: .; CDR3 protein: CASRQTTTGEQYF; CDR3 DNA: TGTGCCAGCAGGCAGACGACGACAGGGGAGCAGTACTTC
D gene: TRBD2; J gene: TRBJ2-7; V gene: TRBV6-5; clone size: few; CDR3 protein: CASTLAGQEQYF; CDR3 DNA: TGTGCCAGCACACTAGCGGGGCAAGAGCAGTACTTC
D gene: TRBD1; J gene: TRBJ1-2; V gene: TRBV7-3; clone size: .; CDR3 protein: CASSLLGTGGASGYTF; CDR3 DNA: TGTGCCAGCAGCCTTCTCGGGACAGGGGGCGCGAGCGGCTACACCTTC
D gene: .; J gene: TRBJ2-7; V gene: TRBV2; clone size: .; CDR3 protein: CASSYSPVSNEQYF; CDR3 DNA: TGTGCCAGCAGTTACTCGCCGGTGTCAAACGAGCAGTACTTC
D gene: TRBD2; J gene: TRBJ2-7; V gene: TRBV7-2; clone size: once; CDR3 protein: CASSRTSGSSYEQYF; CDR3 DNA: TGTGCCAGCAGCCGTACTAGCGGGAGTTCCTACGAGCAGTACTTC
D gene: .; J gene: TRBJ1-5; V gene: TRBV19; clone size: .; CDR3 protein: CASSILGGPYSNQPQHF; CDR3 DNA: TGTGCCAGTAGTATTTTGGGGGGGCCGTATAGCAATCAGCCCCAGCATTTT